This T cell receptor beta chain was sequenced for a study of Ad26.COV2.S vaccination and SARS-CoV-2 variants. Study outcomes and limitations: The TCR-based breadth and depth measures might underestimate overall T cell responses.

Treatment: some 20 received Ad26.COV2.S at low or high dose, single or two shots; about 5 received placebo; per-sample allocation not given. Sampling was done on day 63 after the first vaccine or placebo injection. A Boston donor was an adult aged 18-55 years. V dropped 0 bases and J dropped 0 bases, with 5 bases sitting between them. Per germline, CDR1 MGHRA and CDR2 YSYEKL. The CDR3 runs 14 residues. Of note for this clone: The antigen is unknown.

Method: immunoSEQ multiplex PCR; TCRdb's copy keeps in-frame clones and lacks some. The sample has around 320,000 clones; 85% are singletons. The specimen was peripheral blood, collected in a trial of Ad26.COV2.S vaccine versus placebo. This sequence was found in a person between 18 and 65 years old who received the Ad26.COV2.S COVID-19 vaccine or a placebo. This rearrangement joins TRBV4-1 to TRBJ1-1; no clear D gene. The CDR3 nucleotides are TGCGCCAGCAGCCAAGATCAGGTGAACACTGAAGCTTTCTTT. It yields the protein CASSQDQVNTEAFF.